This T cell receptor beta chain was identified during a study of T-cell reconstitution after alpha-beta-depleted transplantation in children. Study-level findings and limits: For some patients, TCRbeta diversity was high at day 60 because of recipient T cells and thymic progenitors that survived. One year after transplant, T-cell counts and diversity came mostly from newly produced T cells.

This clonotype was seen a handful of times. Its antigen is not known. Unique molecular identifiers were used in preparing the TCRbeta library. TCRdb re-derived calls from the PCR reads in MiXCR, one entry per CDR3 protein. Among about 290,000 distinct CDR3 sequences listed, over 7.5% were seen once. Per the germline V gene, CDR1 is LNHDA and CDR2 is SQIVND (reference sequence). The CDR3 sequence is 15 residues long. V lost 6 bases to trimming and J lost 0 bases, with 14 bases between them. The genes are TRBV19 and TRBJ1-1; D is possibly TRBD1 (6 bases). This TCR came from a female patient aged 2-15 years who had a stem cell transplant for Fanconi anemia, so the T cells may come from the graft donor. Sequenced here: peripheral blood, sampled 360 days after TCRalphabeta/CD19-depleted stem cell transplant. This CDR3 is CASRQGTRMNTEAFF. CDR3 sequence (DNA): TGTGCCAGTAGGCAAGGGACAAGGATGAACACTGAAGCTTTCTTT.